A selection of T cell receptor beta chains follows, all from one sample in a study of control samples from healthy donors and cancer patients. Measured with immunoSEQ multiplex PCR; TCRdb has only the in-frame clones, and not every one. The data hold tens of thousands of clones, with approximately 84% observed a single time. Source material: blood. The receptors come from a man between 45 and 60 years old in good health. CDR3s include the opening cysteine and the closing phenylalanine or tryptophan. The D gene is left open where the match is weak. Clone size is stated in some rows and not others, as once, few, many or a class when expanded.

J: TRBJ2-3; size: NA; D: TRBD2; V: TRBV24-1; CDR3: CATSDLASGSADTQYF; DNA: TGTGCCACCAGTGATTTGGCTAGCGGGAGTGCAGATACGCAGTATTTT
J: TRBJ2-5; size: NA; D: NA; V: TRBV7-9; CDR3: CASSRVPRETQYF; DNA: TGTGCCAGCAGCCGGGTCCCTCGAGAGACCCAGTACTTC
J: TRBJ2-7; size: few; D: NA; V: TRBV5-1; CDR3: CASSPEEAISYEQYF; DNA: TGCGCCAGCAGCCCCGAGGAGGCGATCTCCTACGAGCAGTACTTC
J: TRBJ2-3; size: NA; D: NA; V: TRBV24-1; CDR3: CATSTLRPGGTDTQYF; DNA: TGTGCCACCAGTACCCTCCGGCCAGGGGGCACAGATACGCAGTATTTT
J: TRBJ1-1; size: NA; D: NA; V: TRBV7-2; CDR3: CASSYREATEAFF; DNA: TGTGCCAGCAGCTACAGGGAGGCCACTGAAGCTTTCTTT
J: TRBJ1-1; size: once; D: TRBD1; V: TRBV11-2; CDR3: CASSDQGASLRAFF; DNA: TGTGCCAGCAGCGACCAGGGGGCGAGTCTTAGAGCTTTCTTT
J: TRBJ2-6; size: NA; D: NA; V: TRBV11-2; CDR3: CASTGTFSGANVLTF; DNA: TGTGCCAGTACAGGGACCTTCTCTGGGGCCAACGTCCTGACTTTC
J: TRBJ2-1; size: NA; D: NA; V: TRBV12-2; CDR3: CASRSRYNEQFF; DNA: TGTGCAAGTCGCTCGCGGTACAATGAGCAGTTCTTC
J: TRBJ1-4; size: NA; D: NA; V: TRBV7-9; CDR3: CASSSLSEKLFF; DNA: TGTGCCAGCAGCTCCCTTAGTGAAAAACTGTTTTTT
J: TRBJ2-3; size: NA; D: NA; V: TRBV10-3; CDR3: CAISESKGGPPTDTQYF; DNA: TGTGCCATCAGTGAGTCGAAAGGGGGTCCACCCACAGATACGCAGTATTTT
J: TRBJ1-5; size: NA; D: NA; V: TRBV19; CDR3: CASTTRLGVARAQHF; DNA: TGTGCCAGTACCACACGATTGGGGGTAGCTCGGGCCCAGCATTTT
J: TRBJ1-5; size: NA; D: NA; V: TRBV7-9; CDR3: CASSPPGTNNQPQHF; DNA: TGTGCCAGCAGCCCGCCCGGGACGAACAATCAGCCCCAGCATTTT
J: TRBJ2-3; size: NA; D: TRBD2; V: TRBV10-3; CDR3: CAIRGSGRASTDTQYF; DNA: TGTGCCATCCGTGGTAGCGGGAGGGCTAGCACAGATACGCAGTATTTT
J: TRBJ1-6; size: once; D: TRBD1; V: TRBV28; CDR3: CASAPPRDRVNSPLHF; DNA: TGTGCCAGCGCCCCACCGCGGGACAGGGTGAATTCACCCCTCCACTTT
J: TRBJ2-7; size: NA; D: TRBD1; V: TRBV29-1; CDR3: CSVEDDTFPGQGFGEQYF; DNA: TGCAGCGTTGAAGATGATACTTTCCCGGGACAGGGGTTCGGCGAGCAGTACTTC
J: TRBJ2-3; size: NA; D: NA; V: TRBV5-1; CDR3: CASSLTDRTDTQYF; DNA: TGCGCCAGCAGTTTGACGGACCGCACAGATACGCAGTATTTT
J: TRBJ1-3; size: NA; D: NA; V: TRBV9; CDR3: CASSVEGGNTIYF; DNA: TGTGCCAGCAGCGTAGAGGGGGGAAACACCATATATTTT
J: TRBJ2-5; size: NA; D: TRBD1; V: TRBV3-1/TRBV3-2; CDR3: CASSPGTGVPETQYF; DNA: TGTGCCAGCAGCCCCGGGACAGGGGTTCCAGAGACCCAGTACTTC
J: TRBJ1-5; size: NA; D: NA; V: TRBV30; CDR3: CAWSPGTAYSNQPQHF; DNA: TGTGCCTGGAGCCCAGGGACCGCCTATAGCAATCAGCCCCAGCATTTT
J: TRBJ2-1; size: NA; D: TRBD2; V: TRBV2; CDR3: CASSEALGLAGEVEQFF; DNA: TGTGCCAGCAGTGAAGCGTTGGGCCTAGCGGGAGAGGTTGAGCAGTTCTTC
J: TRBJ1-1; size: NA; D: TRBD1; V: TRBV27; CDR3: CASRLDRTNTEAFF; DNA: TGTGCCAGCCGGCTGGACAGGACGAACACTGAAGCTTTCTTT
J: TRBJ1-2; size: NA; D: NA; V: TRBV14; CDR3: CASSRAINYGYTF; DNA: TGTGCCAGCAGCCGGGCTATTAACTATGGCTACACCTTC
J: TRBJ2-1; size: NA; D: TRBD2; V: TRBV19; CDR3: CASSLATSGRANEQFF; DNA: TGTGCCAGTAGTCTAGCGACTAGCGGGAGGGCCAATGAGCAGTTCTTC
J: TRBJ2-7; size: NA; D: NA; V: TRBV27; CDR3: CASSFGSRAYEQYF; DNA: TGTGCCAGCAGTTTCGGGAGCCGGGCCTACGAGCAGTACTTC
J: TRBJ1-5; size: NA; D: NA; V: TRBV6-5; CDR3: CASSPSPRRNQPQHF; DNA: TGTGCCAGCAGTCCGTCTCCCCGTCGAAATCAGCCCCAGCATTTT
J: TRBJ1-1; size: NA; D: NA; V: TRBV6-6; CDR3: CASGWNTEAFF; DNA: TGTGCCAGCGGATGGAACACTGAAGCTTTCTTT
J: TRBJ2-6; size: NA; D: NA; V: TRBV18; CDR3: CASSPTVSGANVPTF; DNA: TGTGCCAGCTCACCGACTGTTTCTGGGGCCAACGTCCCGACTTTC
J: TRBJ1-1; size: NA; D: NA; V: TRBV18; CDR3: CASSPDRGEAFF; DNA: TGTGCCAGCTCACCAGACAGAGGCGAAGCTTTCTTT
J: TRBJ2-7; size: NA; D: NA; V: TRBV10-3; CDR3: CAITTLGEQYF; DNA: TGTGCCATCACCACGCTCGGCGAGCAGTACTTC
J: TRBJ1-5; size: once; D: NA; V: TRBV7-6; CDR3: CASSLGGNSNQPQHF; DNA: TGTGCCAGCAGCTTAGGGGGGAATAGCAATCAGCCCCAGCATTTT
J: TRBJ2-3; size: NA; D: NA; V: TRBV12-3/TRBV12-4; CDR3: CASSSDTGGTQYF; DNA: TGTGCCAGCAGTTCAGACACCGGCGGTACGCAGTATTTT
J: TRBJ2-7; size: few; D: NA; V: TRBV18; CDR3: CASSPLLGFEQYF; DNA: TGTGCCAGCTCACCACTATTGGGTTTTGAGCAGTACTTC
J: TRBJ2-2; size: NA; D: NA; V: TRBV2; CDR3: CAIPQLLNTGELFF; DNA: TGTGCCATCCCACAGCTTCTAAACACCGGGGAGCTGTTTTTT
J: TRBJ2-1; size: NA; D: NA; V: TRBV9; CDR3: CASSVVSGFYNEQFF; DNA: TGTGCCAGCAGCGTAGTAAGCGGATTCTACAATGAGCAGTTCTTC
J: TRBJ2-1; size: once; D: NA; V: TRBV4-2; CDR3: CASSKQLGGHNEQFF; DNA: TGTGCCAGCAGCAAGCAGTTGGGGGGACACAATGAGCAGTTCTTC
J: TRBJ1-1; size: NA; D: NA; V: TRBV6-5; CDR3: CASSKTGTGAAFF; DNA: TGTGCCAGCAGTAAAACCGGGACGGGCGCGGCTTTCTTT
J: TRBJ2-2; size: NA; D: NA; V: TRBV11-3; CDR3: CASSLGALVGTGELFF; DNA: TGTGCCAGCAGCTTAGGGGCCCTAGTGGGGACCGGGGAGCTGTTTTTT
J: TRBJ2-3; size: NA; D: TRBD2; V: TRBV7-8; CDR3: CASSIRTSGSGDTQYF; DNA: TGTGCCAGCAGCATAAGGACTAGCGGGAGTGGAGATACGCAGTATTTT
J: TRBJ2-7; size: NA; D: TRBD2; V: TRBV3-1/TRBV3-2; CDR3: CASSQIAGSSYEQYF; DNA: TGTGCCAGCAGCCAAATAGCGGGGAGCTCCTACGAGCAGTACTTC
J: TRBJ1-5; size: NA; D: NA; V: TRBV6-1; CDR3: CASSEVISGGNQPQHF; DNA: TGTGCCAGCAGTGAAGTGATATCCGGGGGCAATCAGCCCCAGCATTTT
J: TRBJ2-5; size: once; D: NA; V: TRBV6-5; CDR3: CASSYGQGRGETQYF; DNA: TGTGCCAGCAGTTACGGGCAGGGACGAGGGGAGACCCAGTACTTC
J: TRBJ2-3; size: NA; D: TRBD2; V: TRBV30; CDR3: CAWIPNPSGGATDTQYF; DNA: TGTGCCTGGATCCCTAACCCTAGCGGGGGGGCCACAGATACGCAGTATTTT
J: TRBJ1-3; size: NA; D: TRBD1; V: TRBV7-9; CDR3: CASSSDRSSGNTIYF; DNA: TGTGCCAGCAGCTCGGACAGGAGCTCTGGAAACACCATATATTTT
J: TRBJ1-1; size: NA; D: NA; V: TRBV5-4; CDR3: CASSPAGSTEAFF; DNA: TGTGCCAGCAGCCCCGCAGGGAGTACGGAGGCTTTCTTT
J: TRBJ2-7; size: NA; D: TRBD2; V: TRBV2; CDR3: CASSPLAGGPYEQYF; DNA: TGTGCCAGCAGCCCACTAGCGGGAGGTCCCTACGAGCAGTACTTC
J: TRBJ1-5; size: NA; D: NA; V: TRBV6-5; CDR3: CASRLMTSHSNQPQHF; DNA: TGTGCCAGCCGTTTAATGACATCTCATAGCAATCAGCCCCAGCATTTT
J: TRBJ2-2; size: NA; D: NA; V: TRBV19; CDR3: CASSIPETNTGELFF; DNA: TGTGCCAGTAGTATACCGGAAACGAACACCGGGGAGCTGTTTTTT
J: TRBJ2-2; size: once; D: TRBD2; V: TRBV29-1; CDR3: CSVEDPRLAANTGELFF; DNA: TGCAGCGTTGAAGATCCGCGTCTAGCGGCGAACACCGGGGAGCTGTTTTTT
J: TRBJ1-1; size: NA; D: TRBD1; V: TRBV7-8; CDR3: CASSVDRATEAFF; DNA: TGTGCCAGCAGCGTGGACAGGGCTACTGAAGCTTTCTTT
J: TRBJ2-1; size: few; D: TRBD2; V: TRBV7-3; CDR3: CASSLTPAGGYGDEQFF; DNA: TGTGCCAGCAGCTTAACCCCTGCGGGAGGGTACGGGGATGAGCAGTTCTTC
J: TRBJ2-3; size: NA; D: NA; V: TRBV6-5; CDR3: CASSYSTVLDTQYF; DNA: TGTGCCAGCAGTTACTCGACCGTGCTAGATACGCAGTATTTT
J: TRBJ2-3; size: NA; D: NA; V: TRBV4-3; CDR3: CASSQEGVGGTDTQYF; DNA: TGCGCCAGCAGCCAAGAAGGGGTAGGAGGGACAGATACGCAGTATTTT
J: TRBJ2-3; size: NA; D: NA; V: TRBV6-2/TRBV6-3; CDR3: CASIPGVRADTQYF; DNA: TGTGCCAGCATCCCGGGCGTTAGGGCAGATACGCAGTATTTT
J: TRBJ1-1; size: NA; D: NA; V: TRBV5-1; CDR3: CASSPRGPEDTEAFF; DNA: TGCGCCAGCAGCCCCAGGGGACCTGAGGACACTGAAGCTTTCTTT